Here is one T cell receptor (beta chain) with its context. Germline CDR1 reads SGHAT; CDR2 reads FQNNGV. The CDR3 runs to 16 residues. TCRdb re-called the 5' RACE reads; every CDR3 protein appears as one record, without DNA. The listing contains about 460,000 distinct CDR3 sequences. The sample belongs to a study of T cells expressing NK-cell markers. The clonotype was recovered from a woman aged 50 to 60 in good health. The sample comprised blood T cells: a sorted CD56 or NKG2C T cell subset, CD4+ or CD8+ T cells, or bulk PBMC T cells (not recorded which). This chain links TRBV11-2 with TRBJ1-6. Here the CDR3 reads CASSPPGALPGSPLHF.